Here is one T cell receptor (beta chain) with its context. Its target is unknown. A much larger clonotype is one base distant, so this may be a read error. This sample was taken from a study of Graves' ophthalmopathy and Graves' hyperthyroidism. General study findings and limits: Its predictions of ophthalmopathy progression gave the model over 65% sensitivity and 72.22% specificity.

V lost 0 bases to trimming and J lost 3 bases, with 12 bases between them. Germline V CDR1 and CDR2: WSHSY, SAAADI. The CDR3 contains 15 residues. The authors amplified TCR beta CDR3 regions, and they did so from RNA transcripts for repertoire sequencing. HTBI primers primed a first-round RT-PCR, and a second-round multiplex PCR followed. From the multiplex PCR reads, TCRdb called clonotypes with MiXCR, one entry per CDR3 protein. The sample records almost 750,000 distinct CDR3 sequences, approximately 40% being singletons. The chain has TRBV10-2 and TRBJ2-7; D may be TRBD1 (5 bases). The material sequenced was peripheral blood. This TCR derives from an adult man with Graves' ophthalmopathy. CDR3 nucleotide sequence: TGCGCCAGCAGTGAGTCAGAGAGACAGAACTACGAGCAGTACTTC. Its translation: CASSESERQNYEQYF.